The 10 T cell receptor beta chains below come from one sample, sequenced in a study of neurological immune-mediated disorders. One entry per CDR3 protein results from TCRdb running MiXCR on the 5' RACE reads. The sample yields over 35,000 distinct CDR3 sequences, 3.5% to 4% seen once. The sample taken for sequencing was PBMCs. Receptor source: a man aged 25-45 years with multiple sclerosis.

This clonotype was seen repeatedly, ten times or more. The DNA of the CDR3 is TGCAGTGCCAGGGGGGTTCAGCGGTTGCCAGATACGCAGTATTTT. This codes for CSARGVQRLPDTQYF. The chain uses TRBV20-1 and TRBJ2-3; weak D call: TRBD1 (7 bases). V dropped 6 bases and J dropped 4 bases, with 20 bases sitting between them. This CDR3 comprises 15 residues. Germline loops: CDR1 DFQATT, CDR2 SNEGSKA (reference sequence).

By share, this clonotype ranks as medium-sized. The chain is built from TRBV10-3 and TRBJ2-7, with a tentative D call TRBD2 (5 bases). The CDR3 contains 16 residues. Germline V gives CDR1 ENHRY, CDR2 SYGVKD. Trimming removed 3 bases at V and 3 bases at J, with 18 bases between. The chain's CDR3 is CAISEGLARQNYEQYF. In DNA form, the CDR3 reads TGTGCCATCAGTGAAGGGCTAGCACGACAAAACTACGAGCAGTACTTC.

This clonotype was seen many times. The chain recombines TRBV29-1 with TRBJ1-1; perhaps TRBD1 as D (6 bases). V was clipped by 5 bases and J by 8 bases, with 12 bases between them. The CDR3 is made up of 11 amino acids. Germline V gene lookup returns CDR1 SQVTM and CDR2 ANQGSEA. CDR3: CSVMDSIEAFF. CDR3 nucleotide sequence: TGCAGCGTTATGGACAGCATAGAAGCTTTCTTT. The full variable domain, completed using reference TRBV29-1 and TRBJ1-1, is SAVISQKPSRDICQRGTSLTIQCQVDSQVTMMFWYRQQPGQSLTLIATANQGSEATYESGFVIDKFPISRPNLTFSTLTVSNMSPEDSSIYLCSVMDSIEAFFGQGTRLTVV.

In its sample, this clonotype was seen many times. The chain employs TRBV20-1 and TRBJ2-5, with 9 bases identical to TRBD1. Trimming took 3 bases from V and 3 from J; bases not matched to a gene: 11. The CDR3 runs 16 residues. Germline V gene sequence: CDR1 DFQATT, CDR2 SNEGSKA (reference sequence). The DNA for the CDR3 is TGCAGTGCTAGTAGGGGACTGGGACAGGGAAAAGAGACCCAGTACTTC. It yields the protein CSASRGLGQGKETQYF.

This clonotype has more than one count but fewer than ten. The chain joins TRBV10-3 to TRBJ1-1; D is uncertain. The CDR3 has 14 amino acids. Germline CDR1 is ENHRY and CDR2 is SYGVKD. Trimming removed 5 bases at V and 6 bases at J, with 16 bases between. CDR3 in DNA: TGTGCCATCAGTACCCAGGAACAAGACCCTGAAGCTTTCTTT. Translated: CAISTQEQDPEAFF.

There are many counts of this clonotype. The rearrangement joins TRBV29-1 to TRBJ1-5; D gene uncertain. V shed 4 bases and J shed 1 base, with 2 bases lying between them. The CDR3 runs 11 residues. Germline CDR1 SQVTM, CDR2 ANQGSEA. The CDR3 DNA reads TGCAGCGTTGGAAGCAATCAGCCCCAGCATTTT. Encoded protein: CSVGSNQPQHF.

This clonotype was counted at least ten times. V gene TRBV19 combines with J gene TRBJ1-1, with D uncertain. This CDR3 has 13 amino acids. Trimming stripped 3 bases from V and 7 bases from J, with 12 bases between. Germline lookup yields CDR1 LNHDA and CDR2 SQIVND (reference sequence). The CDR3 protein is CASSIFGLDEAFF. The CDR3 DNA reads TGTGCCAGTAGTATTTTTGGGTTGGATGAAGCTTTCTTT.

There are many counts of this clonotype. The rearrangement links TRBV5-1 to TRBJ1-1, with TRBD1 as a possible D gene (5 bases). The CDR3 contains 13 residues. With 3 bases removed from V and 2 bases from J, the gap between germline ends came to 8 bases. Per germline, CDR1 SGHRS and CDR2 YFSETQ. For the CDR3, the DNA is TGCGCCAGCAGCTCCAGGGATAACACTGAAGCTTTCTTT. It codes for CASSSRDNTEAFF.

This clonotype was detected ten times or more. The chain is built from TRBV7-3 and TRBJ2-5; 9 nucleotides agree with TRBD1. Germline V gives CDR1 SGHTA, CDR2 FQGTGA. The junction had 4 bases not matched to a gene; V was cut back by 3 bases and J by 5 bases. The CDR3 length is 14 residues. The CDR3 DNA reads TGTGCCAGCAGCTTTACAGGGGGCGGGGAGACCCAGTACTTC. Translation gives CASSFTGGGETQYF.

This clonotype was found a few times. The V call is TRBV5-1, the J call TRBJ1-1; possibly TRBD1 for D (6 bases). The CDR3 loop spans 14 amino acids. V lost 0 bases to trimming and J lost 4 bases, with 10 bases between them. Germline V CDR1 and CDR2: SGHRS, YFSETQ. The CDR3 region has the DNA TGCGCCAGCAGCTTGGCCCGGGGGCGCACTGAAGCTTTCTTT. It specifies CASSLARGRTEAFF.